This TCR beta chain came from a study of cytomegalovirus exposure and HLA in healthy donors. General study findings and limits: Prediction of most subjects' HLA-A and HLA-B alleles by TCR beta sequences was reportedly accurate. Later work found that TCR association rates differed between HLA loci; DRB1 had the most and HLA-C the fewest. The classifier, whose performance was assessed in both the original and validation cohorts, reportedly diagnosed cytomegalovirus status with high specificity and sensitivity. A few CMV-associated chains were confirmed in vitro to be specific for CMV antigens.

The PCR made use of 60 Vbeta and 13 Jbeta primers. Repertoires were generated with immunoSEQ multiplex PCR, while TCRdb's copy carries only in-frame clones and drops some. Of about 110,000 clones listed, 55% to 65% are singletons. As concerns this clone: Its specificity is unknown.

The CDR3 loop spans 14 amino acids. J was trimmed by 3 bases and V by 3 bases; bases with no gene match: 3. CDR1 is SGDLS, CDR2 YYNGEE, per germline. The chain has TRBV9 and TRBJ1-3; 7 positions agree with TRBD1. Sequenced input: PBMCs. This clonotype originated in a woman aged 25 to 39 in good health and CMV-seronegative. The CDR3 sequence: CASSARDSGNTIYF. The CDR3 DNA is TGTGCCAGCAGCGCTCGGGACAGTGGAAACACCATATATTTT.